The sequence of this TCR beta chain was determined in a study of blood T cell repertoires in COVID-19. Looking at the study overall: PBMCs, B-cell-depleted T cells, or T cells were the source of the cDNA or gDNA that made up the material.

Using immunoSEQ multiplex PCR, the repertoire was profiled, and TCRdb retains in-frame clones only, with some absent. Seen here are just over 3,000 clones, about 92% observed once, and the top ten hold around 1.5%. Losses at the gene ends were 2 bases for V and 6 bases for J; bases not matched to a gene: 6. CDR3 length: 14 amino acids. The germline V gene has CDR1 MDHEN and CDR2 SYDVKM. The rearrangement joins TRBV28 to TRBJ2-7; TRBD2 matches at 8 bases. The specimen sequenced was peripheral blood. This TCR came from a human donor in a cohort sampled during active COVID-19. CDR3 sequence reads: CASSLPGGPVEQYF. The DNA of the CDR3 is TGTGCCAGCAGTTTACCGGGAGGGCCCGTCGAGCAGTACTTC. Filled out from reference TRBV28 and TRBJ2-7, the complete variable domain reads DVKVTQSSRYLVKRTGEKVFLECVQDMDHENMFWYRQDPGLGLRLIYFSYDVKMKEKGDIPEGYSVSREKKERFSLILESASTNQTSMYLCASSLPGGPVEQYFGPGTRLTVT.